The clone carrying this T cell receptor beta chain was found many times. What it binds is not known. TCRdb used MiXCR to reprocess the reads, holding one entry per CDR3 protein. The sample has about 770,000 distinct CDR3 sequences; roughly 29% are singletons. The source of the sample is a study of T cell repertoires in cytomegalovirus infection. In the study overall: HLA-B-restricted CMV epitopes that are well studied, plus recently identified HLA-C-restricted ones, were used by the study. Indicated by public TCR beta signatures were CMV infection and matching HLA type.

CDR1 LNHDA and CDR2 SQIVND come from the germline V gene (reference sequence). This CDR3 is built from 18 residues. Trimming removed 1 base at V and 0 bases at J, with 16 bases between. General study results and limits: Carriers of CMV plus the relevant HLA were identified by cumulative public TCR beta family frequency. Ex vivo, HLA-C-restricted CMV-specific TCR beta clonotypes prevailed over the rest of the response.

This chain connects TRBV19 to TRBJ1-5; D possibly corresponds to TRBD1 (6 bases). This clonotype originated in a human donor in good health (CMV status not recorded). Some clones in this sample may be carry-over from other donors' samples. Sequencing was performed on cultured CD8+ T cells from PBMCs, taken from culture after CMV antigen stimulation. The CDR3 here is CASSIVDVGGYSNQPQHF. CDR3 nucleotide sequence: TGTGCCAGTAGTATAGTGGACGTGGGGGGCTATAGCAATCAGCCCCAGCATTTT. Full variable domain (outside the CDR3, taken from reference TRBV19 and TRBJ1-5): DGGITQSPKYLFRKEGQNVTLSCEQNLNHDAMYWYRQDPGQGLRLIYYSQIVNDFQKGDIAEGYSVSREKKESFPLTVTSAQKNPTAFYLCASSIVDVGGYSNQPQHFGDGTRLSIL.